The 25 T cell receptor beta chains listed next were all sequenced from one sample in a study of cytomegalovirus exposure and HLA in healthy donors. Primers: 60 Vbeta forward and 13 Jbeta reverse. Assay used: immunoSEQ multiplex PCR; TCRdb lists only in-frame clones, some missing. In the table there are around 150,000 clones, more than 70% of which are singletons. The sequenced sample was PBMCs. All receptors derive from a woman aged 45-65 years in good health and CMV-seronegative.

The chain carries TRBV11-2 and TRBJ1-4, with D perhaps matching TRBD1 (5 bases). V was pared by 6 bases and J by 0 bases, with 17 bases between. CDR1 and CDR2 (germline): SGHAT, FQNNGV. There are 17 residues in the CDR3. The DNA of the CDR3 is TGTGCCAGCAGTTTATTTGCCTTAGGGGCAACTAATGAAAAACTGTTTTTT. Encoded protein: CASSLFALGATNEKLFF.

The J gene is TRBJ1-2, the V gene TRBV28, with D perhaps matching TRBD1 (6 bases). Germline V gene sequence: CDR1 MDHEN, CDR2 SYDVKM. This CDR3 has 15 residues. V was pared by 1 base and J by 8 bases, with 17 bases between. The CDR3 region has the DNA TGTGCCAGCAGTTTATCTTCCGGGGGGGGCGGAGGCTACACCTTC. Residues: CASSLSSGGGGGYTF.

This chain connects TRBV28 to TRBJ1-5; TRBD1 aligns across 9 bases. Trimming at V came to 6 bases and at J to 5 bases, leaving 8 bases not matched to a gene. Germline values: CDR1 MDHEN, CDR2 SYDVKM. This CDR3 has 15 residues. The CDR3 loop is CASREGQGEYQPQHF. The CDR3 DNA is TGTGCCAGCAGGGAGGGACAGGGAGAGTATCAGCCCCAGCATTTT.

The V gene is TRBV7-2, the J gene TRBJ2-7; 10 positions match TRBD2. This CDR3 region has 15 residues. V lost 6 bases and J lost 2; bases outside the gene matches: 7. Per germline, CDR1 SGHTA and CDR2 FQGNSA. Here the CDR3 reads CASRFQAGGPYEQYF. In nucleotides, the CDR3 is TGTGCCAGCAGATTTCAAGCGGGGGGGCCCTACGAGCAGTACTTC.

This chain joins TRBV9 and TRBJ2-5; 10 bases are shared with TRBD2. Trimming removed 0 bases from V and 4 bases from J; junction bases left unmatched: 12. From germline, CDR1 is SGDLS and CDR2 YYNGEE. The CDR3 contains 18 residues. The CDR3 coding sequence is TGTGCCAGCAGCGTAGCCGGGAGACTAGCGGGTGAGGGAGAGACCCAGTACTTC. Its translation: CASSVAGRLAGEGETQYF.

The J gene is TRBJ2-7, the V gene TRBV15; the D gene is possibly TRBD2 (7 bases). V dropped 3 bases and J dropped 0 bases, with 15 bases sitting between them. Germline CDR1 is LNHNV and CDR2 is YYDKDF (reference sequence). The CDR3 extends over 16 amino acids. DNA for the CDR3: TGTGCCACCAGCAGCGGCGGGGGACACAACTCCTACGAGCAGTACTTC. Translating it yields CATSSGGGHNSYEQYF.

The chain uses TRBV6-1 and TRBJ2-7, with D maybe TRBD1 (5 bases). The length of the CDR3 is 14 residues. V lost 0 bases and J 3 bases, leaving 9 bases between the germline ends. The germline CDR1 and CDR2 sequences are MNHNS and SASEGT. The CDR3 nucleotides read TGTGCCAGCAGTGAAGCTCACAGGAACTACGAGCAGTACTTC. Its protein product is CASSEAHRNYEQYF.

The chain is built from TRBV5-4 and TRBJ1-6, with D unresolved. The CDR3 runs 13 residues. Trimming took off 3 bases at V and 6 bases at J, with 7 bases between the two ends. Looked up from germline, CDR1 is SGHNT and CDR2 is YYREEE (reference sequence). CDR3 nucleotide sequence: TGTGCCAGCAGCTCGACTTCTAATTCACCCCTCCACTTT. It yields the protein CASSSTSNSPLHF. Full variable domain (outside the CDR3, taken from reference TRBV5-4 and TRBJ1-6): ETGVTQSPTHLIKTRGQQVTLRCSSQSGHNTVSWYQQALGQGPQFIFQYYREEENGRGNFPPRFSGLQFPNYSSELNVNALELDDSALYLCASSSTSNSPLHFGNGTRLTVT.

Details on this clone: Sequence at one end of the junction differs from germline and may be a read error. The chain is built from TRBV25-1 and TRBJ2-7; 7 bases are a match to TRBD1. This CDR3 contains 13 residues. Germline lookup yields CDR1 MGHDK and CDR2 SYGVNS. This CDR3 is CASSPDRTYKQYF. The CDR3 DNA reads TGTGCCAGCAGCCCGGACAGGACCTACAAGCAGTACTTC.

V gene TRBV7-2 combines with J gene TRBJ1-3; TRBD1 aligns across 7 bases. In germline, CDR1 is SGHTA, CDR2 FQGNSA. Trimming removed 4 bases from V and 0 bases from J; junction bases left unmatched: 15. CDR3 length: 19 residues. CDR3: CASSSLPGTAPSSGNTIYF. CDR3 coding DNA: TGTGCCAGCAGCTCTCTACCCGGGACAGCCCCAAGCTCTGGAAACACCATATATTTT. Combining the CDR3 with reference TRBV7-2 and TRBJ1-3 gives the whole variable domain GAGVSQSPSNKVTEKGKDVELRCDPISGHTALYWYRQSLGQGLEFLIYFQGNSAPDKSGLPSDRFSAERTGGSVSTLTIQRTQQEDSAVYLCASSSLPGTAPSSGNTIYFGEGSWLTVV.

The gene calls are TRBV28 and TRBJ1-6, with D possibly TRBD1 on 6 matching bases. V shed 2 bases and J shed 5 bases, with 16 bases lying between them. Germline V gene lookup returns CDR1 MDHEN and CDR2 SYDVKM. This CDR3 contains 17 residues. CDR3: CASSLAGQKRDNSPLHF. CDR3 DNA: TGTGCCAGCAGTTTAGCAGGACAGAAAAGGGATAATTCACCCCTCCACTTT.

CDR3 residues: CASSRNTGTGKEGGYTF. The DNA for the CDR3 is TGTGCCAGCAGCCGTAACACCGGGACAGGCAAGGAGGGTGGCTACACCTTC. This chain connects TRBV7-9 to TRBJ1-2; 8 nucleotides agree with TRBD1. Germline V CDR1 and CDR2: SEHNR, FQNEAQ (reference sequence). Trimming took 5 bases from V and 7 from J; bases not matched to a gene: 18. The CDR3 length is 17 residues.

The rearrangement joins TRBV7-9 to TRBJ2-5, with D possibly matching TRBD2 (5 bases). The V gene's germline CDR1 is SEHNR and CDR2 FQNEAQ (reference sequence). The V end lost 4 bases, the J end lost 4 bases, and 19 bases lay between the germline ends. The CDR3 runs to 16 residues. DNA for the CDR3: TGTGCCAGCAGCTCAGAGCTAGAGGGATATTCAGAGACCCAGTACTTC. It translates to CASSSELEGYSETQYF.

This rearrangement joins TRBV5-4 to TRBJ2-7; D may be TRBD1 (6 bases). V shed 3 bases and J shed 5 bases, with 12 bases lying between them. CDR1 and CDR2 (germline): SGHNT, YYREEE (reference sequence). The length of the CDR3 is 13 residues. The CDR3 nucleotides read TGTGCCAGCAGCTCCAGGGGCTCGGACGAGCAGTACTTC. The encoded protein is CASSSRGSDEQYF.

CDR3 nucleotide sequence: TGTGCCAGCAGCTTCACAGGGGCTGATGAAAAACTGTTTTTT. This sequence encodes CASSFTGADEKLFF. The rearrangement links TRBV7-9 to TRBJ1-4; 7 bases match TRBD1. Germline V gene sequence: CDR1 SEHNR, CDR2 FQNEAQ (reference sequence). The trim removed 3 bases at V and 6 bases at J, leaving 4 bases unmatched. The CDR3 is 14 amino acids.

The CDR3 loop is CASSQAGDNYGYTF. For the CDR3, the DNA is TGTGCCAGCAGCCAAGCCGGGGATAACTATGGCTACACCTTC. The chain links TRBV4-2 to TRBJ1-2; the D is unclear. This CDR3 contains 14 residues. Germline V lookup: CDR1 LGHNA, CDR2 YNFKEQ. Between the trimmed V and J ends, which lost 1 base and 1 base, there was a span of 7 bases.

Only a few counts were recorded for this clone. The chain is built from TRBV9 and TRBJ2-5; D is unresolved. The CDR3 runs 14 residues. Germline CDR1 is SGDLS and CDR2 is YYNGEE. With 4 bases removed from V and 2 bases from J, the gap between germline ends came to 12 bases. CDR3 loop: CASSPLRGQETQYF. The DNA of the CDR3 is TGTGCCAGCAGCCCCCTCCGCGGACAAGAGACCCAGTACTTC.

The V gene is TRBV7-2, the J gene TRBJ1-4; no reliable D call. From germline, CDR1 is SGHTA and CDR2 FQGNSA. The CDR3 consists of 13 residues. V lost 8 bases and J 3 bases, leaving 10 bases between the germline ends. The DNA of the CDR3 is TGTGCCAGCGAAGCAGGTCCTAATGAAAAACTGTTTTTT. Protein sequence: CASEAGPNEKLFF.

V usage is TRBV19 and J usage is TRBJ1-1, with D possibly TRBD1 on 6 matching bases. Trimming cost V 5 bases and J 10 bases, with 14 bases left between them. The CDR3 extends over 12 amino acids. Germline CDR1 and CDR2: LNHDA and SQIVND (reference sequence). In DNA, the CDR3 is TGTGCCAGTAGTGAGGACATCAGGGGAGCTTTCTTT. Its protein product is CASSEDIRGAFF.

This clone was seen a handful of times. The rearrangement joins TRBV5-1 to TRBJ1-1; TRBD1 matches 10 bases. The CDR3 runs 14 residues. Germline CDR1 SGHRS, CDR2 YFSETQ. After removal of 7 bases from V and 3 bases from J, the junction contained 6 bases not matched to a gene. CDR3 sequence (DNA): TGCGCCAGCCGGACAGGGGGTAGGGACACTGAAGCTTTCTTT. Translation gives CASRTGGRDTEAFF.

Here the CDR3 reads CSVATSGGPRYNEQFF. The CDR3 nucleotides read TGCAGCGTCGCGACTAGCGGGGGCCCCCGGTACAATGAGCAGTTCTTC. The V and J genes are TRBV29-1 and TRBJ2-1; TRBD2 matches at 12 bases. V shed 6 bases and J 4 bases; nucleotides not matched to a gene: 10. The CDR3 sequence is 16 residues long. Germline CDR1 SQVTM, CDR2 ANQGSEA.

The chain has TRBV19 and TRBJ1-2; TRBD1 matches at 11 bases. The CDR3 has 14 residues. The J segment lost 5 bases and the V segment lost 9 bases, leaving 8 bases of the junction unmatched. CDR1 and CDR2 (germline): LNHDA, SQIVND (reference sequence). CDR3 bases: TGTGCCAGCAACCCGGGACAGGGGGGGTATGGCTACACCTTC. Encoded protein: CASNPGQGGYGYTF.

The chain has TRBV6-5 and TRBJ2-5; D might be TRBD2 (6 bases). Germline lookup yields CDR1 MNHEY and CDR2 SVGAGI. The CDR3 has 14 amino acids. V was shortened by 6 bases and J by 5 bases, with 16 bases between the two germline ends. CDR3 loop: CASSRGRGRETQYF. DNA for the CDR3: TGTGCCAGCAGCCGGGGCCGAGGGAGGGAGACCCAGTACTTC.

In this sample, this clone turned up a few times. This sequence joins TRBV5-1 and TRBJ2-5, with TRBD2 matching 10 bases. The length of the CDR3 is 15 residues. The V segment lost 0 bases and the J segment 7 bases; nucleotides outside the gene matches: 6. The germline gives CDR1 SGHRS, CDR2 YFSETQ. The CDR3 loop is CASSLVASGGSTQYF. DNA of the CDR3: TGCGCCAGCAGCTTGGTAGCTAGCGGGGGATCGACCCAGTACTTC.

The V call is TRBV28, the J call TRBJ2-7; 7 positions match TRBD1. The CDR3 is made up of 15 amino acids. Germline V gene lookup returns CDR1 MDHEN and CDR2 SYDVKM. Losses at the gene ends were 1 base for V and 2 bases for J; bases not matched to a gene: 5. The CDR3 spells CASSLYSDRAYEQYF. The CDR3 DNA sequence: TGTGCCAGCAGTTTATATTCAGACAGGGCCTACGAGCAGTACTTC.